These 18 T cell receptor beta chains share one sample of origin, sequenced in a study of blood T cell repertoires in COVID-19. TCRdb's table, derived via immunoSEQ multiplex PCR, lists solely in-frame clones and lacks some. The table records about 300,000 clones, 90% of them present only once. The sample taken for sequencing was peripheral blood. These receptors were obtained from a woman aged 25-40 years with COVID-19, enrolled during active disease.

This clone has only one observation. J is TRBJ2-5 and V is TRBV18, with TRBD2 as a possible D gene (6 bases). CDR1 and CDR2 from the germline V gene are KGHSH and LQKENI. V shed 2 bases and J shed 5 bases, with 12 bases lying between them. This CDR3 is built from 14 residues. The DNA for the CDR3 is TGTGCCAGCTCACCATCTTGGAGGGATGAGACCCAGTACTTC. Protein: CASSPSWRDETQYF.

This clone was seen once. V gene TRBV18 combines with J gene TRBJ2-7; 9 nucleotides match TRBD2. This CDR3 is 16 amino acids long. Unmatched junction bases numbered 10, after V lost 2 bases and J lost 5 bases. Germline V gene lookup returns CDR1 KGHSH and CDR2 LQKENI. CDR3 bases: TGTGCCAGCTCACCAACCCCCACAGCGGGAGGTAACGAGCAGTACTTC. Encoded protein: CASSPTPTAGGNEQYF.

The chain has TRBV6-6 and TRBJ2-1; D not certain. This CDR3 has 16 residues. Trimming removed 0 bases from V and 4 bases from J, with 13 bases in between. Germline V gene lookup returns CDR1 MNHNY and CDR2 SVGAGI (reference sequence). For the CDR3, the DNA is TGTGCCAGCAGTTACTCGACGGAGTCTAGGTACAATGAGCAGTTCTTC. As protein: CASSYSTESRYNEQFF.

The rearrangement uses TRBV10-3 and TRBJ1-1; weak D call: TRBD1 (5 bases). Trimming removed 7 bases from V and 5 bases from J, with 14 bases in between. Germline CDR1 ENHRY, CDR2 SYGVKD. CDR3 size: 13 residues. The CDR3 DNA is TGTGCCATCACCGCTAGGGGAGGGACTGAAGCTTTCTTT. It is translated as CAITARGGTEAFF.

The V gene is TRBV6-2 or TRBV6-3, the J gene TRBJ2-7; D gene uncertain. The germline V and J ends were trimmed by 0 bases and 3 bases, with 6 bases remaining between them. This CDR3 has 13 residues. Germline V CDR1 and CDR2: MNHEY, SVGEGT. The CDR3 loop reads CASSYSLVYEQYF. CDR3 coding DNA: TGTGCCAGCAGTTACTCGCTAGTCTACGAGCAGTACTTC.

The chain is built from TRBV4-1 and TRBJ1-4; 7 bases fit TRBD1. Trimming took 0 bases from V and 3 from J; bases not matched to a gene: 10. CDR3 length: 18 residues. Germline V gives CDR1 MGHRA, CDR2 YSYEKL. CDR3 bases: TGCGCCAGCAGCCAAGAGATGGAAGGGGGCATCGCTAATGAAAAACTGTTTTTT. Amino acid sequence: CASSQEMEGGIANEKLFF.

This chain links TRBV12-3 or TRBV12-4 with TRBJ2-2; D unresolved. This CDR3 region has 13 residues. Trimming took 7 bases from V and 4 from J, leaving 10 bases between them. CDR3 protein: CASNLLSTGELFF. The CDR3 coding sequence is TGTGCCAGCAACCTACTAAGCACCGGGGAGCTGTTTTTT.

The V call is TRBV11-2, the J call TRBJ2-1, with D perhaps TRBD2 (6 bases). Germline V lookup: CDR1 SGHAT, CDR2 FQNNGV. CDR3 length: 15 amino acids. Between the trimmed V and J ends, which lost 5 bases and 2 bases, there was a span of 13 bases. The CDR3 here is CASSPTAGTYNEQFF. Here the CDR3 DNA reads TGTGCCAGCAGCCCGACTGCGGGAACCTACAATGAGCAGTTCTTC.

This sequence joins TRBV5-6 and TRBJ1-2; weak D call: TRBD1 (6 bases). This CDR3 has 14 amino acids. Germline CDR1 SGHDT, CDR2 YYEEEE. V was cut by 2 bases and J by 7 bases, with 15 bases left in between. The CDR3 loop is CASSFAGVGGGYTF. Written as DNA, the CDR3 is TGTGCCAGCAGCTTTGCAGGGGTCGGCGGTGGCTACACCTTC.

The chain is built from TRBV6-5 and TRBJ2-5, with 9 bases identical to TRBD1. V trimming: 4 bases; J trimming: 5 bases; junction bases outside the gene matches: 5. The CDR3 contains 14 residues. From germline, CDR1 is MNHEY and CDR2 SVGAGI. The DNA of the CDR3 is TGTGCCAGCAGTTCCATCGACAGGGGGGAGACCCAGTACTTC. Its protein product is CASSSIDRGETQYF.

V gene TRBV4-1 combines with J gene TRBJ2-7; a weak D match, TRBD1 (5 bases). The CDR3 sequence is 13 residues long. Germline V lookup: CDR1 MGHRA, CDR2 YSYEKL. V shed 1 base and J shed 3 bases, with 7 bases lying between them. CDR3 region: CASSQGGNYEQYF. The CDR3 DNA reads TGCGCCAGCAGCCAAGGGGGCAACTACGAGCAGTACTTC.

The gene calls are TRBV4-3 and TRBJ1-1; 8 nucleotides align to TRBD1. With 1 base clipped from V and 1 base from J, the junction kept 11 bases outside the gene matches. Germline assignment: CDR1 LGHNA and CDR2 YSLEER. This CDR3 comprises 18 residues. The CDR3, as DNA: TGCGCCAGCAGCCAAGCTCGGACAGGGAAGTTCCGGAACACTGAAGCTTTCTTT. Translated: CASSQARTGKFRNTEAFF.

The CDR3 DNA sequence: TGTGCCGCTTTTAAACAGGGATGGGGCTACACCTTC. Protein sequence: CAAFKQGWGYTF. The rearrangement uses TRBV6-5 and TRBJ1-2, with D possibly being TRBD1 (6 bases). V gave up 11 bases and J gave up 8 bases, with 18 bases separating them. The germline V gene has CDR1 MNHEY and CDR2 SVGAGI. The CDR3 runs 12 residues.

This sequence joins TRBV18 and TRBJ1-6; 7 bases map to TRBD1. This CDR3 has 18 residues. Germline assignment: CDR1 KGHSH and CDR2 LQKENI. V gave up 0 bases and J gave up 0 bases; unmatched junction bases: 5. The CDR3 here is CASSPPPWDSSYNSPLHF. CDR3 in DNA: TGTGCCAGCTCACCACCCCCCTGGGACAGCTCCTATAATTCACCCCTCCACTTT.

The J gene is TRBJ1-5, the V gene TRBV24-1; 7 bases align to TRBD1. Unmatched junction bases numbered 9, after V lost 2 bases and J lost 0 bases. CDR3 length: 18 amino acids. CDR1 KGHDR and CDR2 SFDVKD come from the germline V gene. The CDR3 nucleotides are TGTGCCACCAGTGATTCCCTGGCAGGGGGAGATAGCAATCAGCCCCAGCATTTT. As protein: CATSDSLAGGDSNQPQHF.

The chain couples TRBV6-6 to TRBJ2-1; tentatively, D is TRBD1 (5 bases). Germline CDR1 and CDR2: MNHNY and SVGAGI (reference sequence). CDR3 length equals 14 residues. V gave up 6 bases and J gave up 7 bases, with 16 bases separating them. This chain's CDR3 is CASSSARVGNEQFF. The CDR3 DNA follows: TGTGCCAGCAGCTCCGCCAGGGTGGGAAATGAGCAGTTCTTC.

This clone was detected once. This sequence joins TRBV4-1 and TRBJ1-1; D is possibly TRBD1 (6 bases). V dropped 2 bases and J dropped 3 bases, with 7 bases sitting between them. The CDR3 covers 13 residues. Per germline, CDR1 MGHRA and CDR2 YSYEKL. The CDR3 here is CASSQWTDTEAFF. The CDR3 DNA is TGCGCCAGCAGCCAATGGACAGACACTGAAGCTTTCTTT.

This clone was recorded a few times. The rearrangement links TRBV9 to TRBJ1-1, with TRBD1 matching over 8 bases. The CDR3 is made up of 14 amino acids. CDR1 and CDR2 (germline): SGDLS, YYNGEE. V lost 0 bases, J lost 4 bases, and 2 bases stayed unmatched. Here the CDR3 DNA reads TGTGCCAGCAGCGTAGGTGGACAGGGCACTGAAGCTTTCTTT. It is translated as CASSVGGQGTEAFF. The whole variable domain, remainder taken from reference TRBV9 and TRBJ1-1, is DSGVTQTPKHLITATGQRVTLRCSPRSGDLSVYWYQQSLDQGLQFLIQYYNGEERAKGNILERFSAQQFPDLHSELNLSSLELGDSALYFCASSVGGQGTEAFFGQGTRLTVV.